What follows are 14 T cell receptor beta chains derived from one specimen sequenced in a study of early T cells in non-severe SARS-CoV-2 infection. TCRdb reprocessed the 5' RACE reads via MiXCR and lists one record per CDR3 protein. The repertoire holds fewer than 50,000 distinct CDR3 sequences, with around 3.6% as singletons. Input material: whole blood. Receptor source: an adult who was a healthcare worker with PCR-confirmed SARS-CoV-2 infection or an uninfected control (not recorded which).

This clonotype was seen at least ten times. The chain links TRBV7-9 to TRBJ2-7, with D possibly being TRBD1 or TRBD2 (5 bases each). V was trimmed by 5 bases and J by 2 bases, leaving 13 bases between them. CDR3 size: 14 residues. In germline, CDR1 is SEHNR, CDR2 FQNEAQ (reference sequence). The CDR3 region is CASSPKGTPYEQYF. The CDR3, as DNA: TGTGCCAGCAGCCCGAAAGGGACCCCCTACGAGCAGTACTTC.

This clonotype was seen at least ten times. V usage is TRBV28 and J usage is TRBJ2-1, with D perhaps TRBD2 (5 bases). Trimming cost V 0 bases and J 4 bases, with 7 bases left between them. This CDR3 is built from 14 residues. CDR1 is MDHEN, CDR2 SYDVKM, per germline. This CDR3 reads CASSLWAGYNEQFF. In DNA, the CDR3 is TGTGCCAGCAGTTTATGGGCGGGTTACAATGAGCAGTTCTTC.

The table lists this clonotype with many counts. V and J are TRBV10-3 and TRBJ2-7; tentative D call: TRBD1 (6 bases). Germline CDR1 ENHRY, CDR2 SYGVKD. The CDR3 totals 14 residues. Trimming pared 2 bases from V and 6 bases from J, leaving 14 bases between. The CDR3 DNA reads as TGTGCCATCAGTGAGGGTCAGGGGCGAGTCGAGCAGTACTTC. This codes for CAISEGQGRVEQYF.

The table lists this clonotype with many counts. This rearrangement joins TRBV14 to TRBJ2-7; D possibly corresponds to TRBD1 (6 bases). V was pared by 2 bases and J by 0 bases, with 11 bases between. The CDR3 is 15 amino acids. Per the germline V gene, CDR1 is SGHDN and CDR2 is FVKESK. The CDR3 nucleotides read TGTGCCAGCAGCCAACTGACAGGCTACTCCTACGAGCAGTACTTC. Protein product: CASSQLTGYSYEQYF.

As for this clonotype: A read error may be the cause here, since a much bigger clone is one base away. The V call is TRBV30, the J call TRBJ1-1; D is unclear. This CDR3 has 13 residues. Trimming removed 4 bases at V and 9 bases at J, with 18 bases between. The V gene's germline CDR1 is GTSNPN and CDR2 SVGIG (reference sequence). The DNA for the CDR3 is TGTGCCTGGAATTACGAAGGCGCAACCCAAGCTTTCTTT. Its translation is CAWNYEGATQAFF.

This chain joins TRBV10-1 and TRBJ2-2; possible D gene TRBD1, 6 bases. CDR1 is WNHNN and CDR2 is SYGVQD in the germline V gene (reference sequence). The CDR3 loop spans 13 amino acids. The V end was cut by 7 bases, the J end by 5 bases, with 11 bases between. The CDR3 sequence: CASKGVVTGELFF. DNA of the CDR3: TGCGCCAGCAAGGGGGTGGTGACCGGGGAGCTGTTTTTT.

This clonotype was observed at least ten times. This chain's CDR3 is CSAQPRGSYNEQFF. The CDR3 region has the DNA TGCAGCGCCCAGCCTCGCGGGAGCTACAATGAGCAGTTCTTC. This chain links TRBV29-1 with TRBJ2-1, with 7 bases lining up with TRBD2. From germline, CDR1 is SQVTM and CDR2 ANQGSEA. V shed 7 bases and J 3 bases; nucleotides not matched to a gene: 9. The CDR3 is 14 amino acids.

This clonotype was counted many times. The chain uses TRBV28 and TRBJ2-1; D perhaps matches TRBD2 (6 bases). Trimming shortened V by 1 base and J by 9 bases, and 28 bases separated the two germline ends. Germline V gene sequence: CDR1 MDHEN, CDR2 SYDVKM. The CDR3 is 19 amino acids. CDR3 sequence reads: CASSLFGASGLGVLREQFF. CDR3 DNA sequence: TGTGCCAGCAGTTTATTCGGGGCGTCGGGACTCGGCGTACTTCGTGAGCAGTTCTTC.

This clonotype was recorded at least ten times. This chain connects TRBV10-1 to TRBJ2-1, with TRBD2 matching 7 bases. CDR3 length: 18 residues. The V gene end was trimmed by 4 bases and the J gene end by 10 bases; junction bases not matched to a gene: 22. The germline V gene has CDR1 WNHNN and CDR2 SYGVQD (reference sequence). The CDR3 spells CASSAPHLRTRSQGEQFF. The CDR3 DNA is TGCGCCAGCAGTGCTCCACATCTGAGGACTAGAAGTCAGGGCGAGCAGTTCTTC.

There are a few counts of this clonotype. V gene TRBV2 combines with J gene TRBJ2-3, with D unresolved. The CDR3 length is 15 residues. Trimming cost V 2 bases and J 3 bases, with 12 bases left between them. Germline CDR1 and CDR2: SNHLY and FYNNEI. CDR3 DNA sequence: TGTGCCAGCAGTGAAAACTTTATTGGGACAGATACGCAGTATTTT. Its protein product is CASSENFIGTDTQYF. Full variable domain (outside the CDR3, taken from reference TRBV2 and TRBJ2-3): EPEVTQTPSHQVTQMGQEVILRCVPISNHLYFYWYRQILGQKVEFLVSFYNNEISEKSEIFDDQFSVERPDGSNFTLKIRSTKLEDSAMYFCASSENFIGTDTQYFGPGTRLTVL.

This clonotype was recorded at least ten times. The CDR3 loop reads CASSQTPTGNYGYTF. The CDR3 DNA follows: TGCGCCAGCAGCCAGACCCCGACAGGGAACTATGGCTACACCTTC. J is TRBJ1-2 and V is TRBV4-1, with 7 bases lining up with TRBD1. Trimming took 3 bases from V and 2 from J; bases not matched to a gene: 6. The length of the CDR3 is 15 residues. CDR1 MGHRA and CDR2 YSYEKL come from the germline V gene.

This clonotype was observed at least ten times. The chain uses TRBV7-9 and TRBJ2-7; 8 bases fit TRBD1. The V segment lost 4 bases and the J segment 5 bases; nucleotides outside the gene matches: 10. Germline values: CDR1 SEHNR, CDR2 FQNEAQ (reference sequence). This CDR3 contains 15 residues. CDR3 loop: CASSSGQGIPHEQYF. The CDR3 nucleotides are TGTGCCAGCAGCTCCGGACAGGGTATTCCCCACGAGCAGTACTTC.

This clonotype was picked up many times. The chain employs TRBV7-9 and TRBJ2-7, with 8 nucleotides matching TRBD2. CDR3 size: 15 residues. With 4 bases clipped from V and 0 bases from J, the junction kept 5 bases outside the gene matches. CDR1 is SEHNR, CDR2 FQNEAQ, per germline (reference sequence). In DNA, the CDR3 is TGTGCCAGCAGCTCCAGCGGGAGTCGCTCCTACGAGCAGTACTTC. It encodes CASSSSGSRSYEQYF.

This clonotype has a handful of counts. V gene TRBV12-3 or TRBV12-4 combines with J gene TRBJ1-2, with D unresolved. This CDR3 spans 15 amino acids. V shed 3 bases and J shed 0 bases, with 11 bases lying between them. CDR3 coding DNA: TGTGCCAGCAGTTTTTGGAGCCAAGCTAACTATGGCTACACCTTC. This translates into CASSFWSQANYGYTF.